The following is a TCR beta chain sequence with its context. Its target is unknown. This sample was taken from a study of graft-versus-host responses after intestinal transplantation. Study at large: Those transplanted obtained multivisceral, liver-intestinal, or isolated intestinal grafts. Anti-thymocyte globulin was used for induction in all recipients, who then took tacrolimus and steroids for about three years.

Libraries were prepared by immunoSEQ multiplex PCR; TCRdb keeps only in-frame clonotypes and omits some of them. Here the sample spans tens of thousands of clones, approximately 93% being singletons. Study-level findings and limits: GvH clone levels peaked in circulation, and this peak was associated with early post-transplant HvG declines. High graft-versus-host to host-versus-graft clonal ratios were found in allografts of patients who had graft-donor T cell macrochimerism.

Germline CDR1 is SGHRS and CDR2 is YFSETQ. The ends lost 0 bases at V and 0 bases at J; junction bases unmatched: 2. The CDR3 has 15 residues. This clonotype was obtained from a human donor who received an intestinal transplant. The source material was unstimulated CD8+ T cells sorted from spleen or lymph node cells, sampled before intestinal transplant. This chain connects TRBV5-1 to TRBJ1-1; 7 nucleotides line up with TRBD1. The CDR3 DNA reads TGCGCCAGCAGCTTGGTCAGGGGGATGAACACTGAAGCTTTCTTT. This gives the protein CASSLVRGMNTEAFF.